These 4 T cell receptor beta chains were all obtained from the same sample, sequenced in a study of Graves' ophthalmopathy and Graves' hyperthyroidism. RNA transcripts served as template for amplifying TCR beta CDR3 sequences. An initial RT-PCR round employing HTBI primers preceded a second-round multiplex PCR. TCRdb re-analysed the multiplex PCR reads in MiXCR, keeping a single row per CDR3 protein. The sample lists a few hundred thousand distinct CDR3 sequences, 20% to 25% occurring once. Sequencing input: peripheral blood. These receptors were collected from a woman aged 18-29 years with stable Graves' hyperthyroidism.

This clonotype has at least ten counts. V usage is TRBV20-1 and J usage is TRBJ1-1, with TRBD1 as a possible D gene (6 bases). CDR3 length: 13 residues. Germline V gives CDR1 DFQATT, CDR2 SNEGSKA (reference sequence). CDR3 loop: CNLGGGPMNEAFF. The CDR3 region has the DNA TGCAACCTAGGCGGGGGGCCGATGAATGAAGCTTTCTTT.

This clonotype has ten or more counts. The chain links TRBV19 to TRBJ2-2, with TRBD1 matching over 9 bases. Looked up from germline, CDR1 is LNHDA and CDR2 is SQIVND (reference sequence). After removal of 4 bases from V and 0 bases from J, the junction contained 3 bases not matched to a gene. The CDR3 extends over 16 amino acids. CDR3 residues: CASSTYRGPNTGELFF. CDR3 sequence (DNA): TGTGCCAGTAGTACCTACAGGGGGCCGAACACCGGGGAGCTGTTTTTT. Complete variable domain (other parts from reference TRBV19 and TRBJ2-2): DGGITQSPKYLFRKEGQNVTLSCEQNLNHDAMYWYRQDPGQGLRLIYYSQIVNDFQKGDIAEGYSVSREKKESFPLTVTSAQKNPTAFYLCASSTYRGPNTGELFFGEGSRLTVL.

Ten or more counts support this clonotype. V usage is TRBV20-1 and J usage is TRBJ2-3, with D uncertain. This CDR3 has 14 residues. Deletions cut 0 bases from V and 3 bases from J, with 10 bases between. Germline loops: CDR1 DFQATT, CDR2 SNEGSKA (reference sequence). This CDR3 reads CSARDQRGTDTQYF. The CDR3 DNA reads as TGCAGTGCTAGAGATCAGCGAGGAACAGATACGCAGTATTTT.

There are many counts of this clonotype. The CDR3 DNA sequence: TGTGCCAGCAGCCTAGGGGTGGGGATCAGGATGAACACTGAAGCTTTCTTT. Translated, it gives CASSLGVGIRMNTEAFF. This chain joins TRBV11-1 and TRBJ1-1; D possibly corresponds to TRBD1 (5 bases). The V end lost 5 bases, the J end lost 0 bases, and 19 bases lay between the germline ends. The CDR3 loop spans 17 amino acids. Germline CDR1 and CDR2: SGHAT and FQDESV (reference sequence).